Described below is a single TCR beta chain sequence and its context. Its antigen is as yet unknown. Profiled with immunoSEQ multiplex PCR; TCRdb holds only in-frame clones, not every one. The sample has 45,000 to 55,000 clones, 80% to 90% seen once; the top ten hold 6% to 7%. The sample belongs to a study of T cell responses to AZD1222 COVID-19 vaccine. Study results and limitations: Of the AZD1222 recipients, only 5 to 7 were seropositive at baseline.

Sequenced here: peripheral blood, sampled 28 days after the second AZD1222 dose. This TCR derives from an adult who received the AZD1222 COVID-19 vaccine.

The CDR3, as DNA: TGTGCCAGCAGCTTATACTTGGCCGGTGGCAGGGGGAATGAAAAACTGTTTTTT. The encoded protein is CASSLYLAGGRGNEKLFF. The chain is built from TRBV5-4 and TRBJ1-4, with 7 bases that match TRBD1. V gave up 2 bases and J gave up 5 bases; unmatched junction bases: 15. This CDR3 has 18 amino acids. Germline CDR1 reads SGHNT; CDR2 reads YYREEE (reference sequence).